The 25 T cell receptor beta chains below come from one sample, sequenced in a study of blood T cell repertoires in COVID-19. Profiling relied on immunoSEQ multiplex PCR, and the TCRdb table lists in-frame clones only, not all of them. Of over 65,000 clones in the sample, roughly 80% were seen once. The sample comprised peripheral blood. These receptors all stem from a woman between 40 and 55 years old with active or convalescent COVID-19.

The chain is built from TRBV21-1 and TRBJ1-2; TRBD1 reflects the table's D call only, with no check against the DNA. TRBV21-1 is termed a pseudogene. The CDR3 sequence is 16 residues long. In DNA, the CDR3 is TGTGCCAGCAGCAAAACCCCGACAGGGACCAACTATGGCTACACCTTC. Its protein is CASSKTPTGTNYGYTF.

The chain recombines TRBV5-1 with TRBJ1-6; tentatively, D is TRBD1 (6 bases). V was cut by 4 bases and J by 9 bases, with 20 bases left in between. The CDR3 has 16 residues. Per germline, CDR1 SGHRS and CDR2 YFSETQ. In DNA, the CDR3 is TGCGCCAGCAGCCTCCAGAACCGGGACACGGGTTCACCCCTCCACTTT. The encoded protein is CASSLQNRDTGSPLHF.

The J gene is TRBJ1-4, the V gene TRBV27; D not certain. The CDR3 length is 14 residues. V lost 4 bases, J lost 5 bases, and 11 bases lay in between. Germline V gene data show CDR1 as MNHEY and CDR2 as SMNVEV (reference sequence). CDR3 coding DNA: TGTGCCAGCAGTTCTCCCTCTCTAAATGAAAAACTGTTTTTT. This sequence encodes CASSSPSLNEKLFF.

The genes are TRBV12-3 or TRBV12-4 and TRBJ2-7; 7 positions match TRBD2. V gave up 6 bases and J gave up 2 bases; unmatched junction bases: 1. The CDR3 consists of 12 residues. The CDR3 nucleotides read TGTGCCAGCAGAAGCGGGACCTACGAGCAGTACTTC. Its translation is CASRSGTYEQYF.

The chain links TRBV3-1 (or the pseudogene TRBV3-2) to TRBJ2-7; D is perhaps TRBD2 (6 bases). This CDR3 is built from 13 residues. V was pared by 0 bases and J by 4 bases, with 7 bases between. Germline V gene data show CDR1 as LGHDT and CDR2 as YNNKEL (reference sequence). The CDR3 protein is CASSQERGYEQYF. In DNA form, the CDR3 reads TGTGCCAGCAGCCAAGAGCGGGGATACGAGCAGTACTTC.

The DNA of the CDR3 is TGTGCCAGCAGCAAAGACAGGGGTGGCGAGCAGTACTTC. It codes for CASSKDRGGEQYF. This chain uses TRBV7-3 with TRBJ2-7; 8 bases match TRBD1. V lost 5 bases, J lost 6 bases, and 6 bases stayed unmatched. The germline V gene encodes CDR1 SGHTA and CDR2 FQGTGA. This CDR3 has 13 residues. The complete variable domain, with remaining parts taken from reference TRBV7-3 and TRBJ2-7, reads GAGVSQTPSNKVTEKGKYVELRCDPISGHTALYWYRQSLGQGPEFLIYFQGTGAADDSGLPNDRFFAVRPEGSVSTLKIQRTERGDSAVYLCASSKDRGGEQYFGPGTRLTVT.

In this sample, this clone turned up a few times. The genes are TRBV27 and TRBJ2-5; D call uncertain. CDR1 is MNHEY and CDR2 is SMNVEV in the germline V gene (reference sequence). CDR3 size: 14 residues. V was shortened by 5 bases and J by 2 bases, with 12 bases between the two germline ends. The CDR3 region is CASSVTGPQETQYF. The CDR3 region has the DNA TGTGCCAGCAGTGTTACTGGGCCTCAAGAGACCCAGTACTTC.

The chain couples TRBV7-9 to TRBJ2-2; 7 bases fit TRBD1. In germline, CDR1 is SEHNR, CDR2 FQNEAQ (reference sequence). This CDR3 has 14 residues. V shed 0 bases and J 7 bases; nucleotides not matched to a gene: 2. CDR3 nucleotide sequence: TGTGCCAGCAGCTTAGCAGGGGACAGCGGGGAGCTGTTTTTT. Protein product: CASSLAGDSGELFF.

The CDR3 DNA reads TGTGCCAGCAGTTCCGCTCGGGTAGGGGAGCTGTTTTTT. Amino acids: CASSSARVGELFF. The chain has TRBV6-2 or TRBV6-3 and TRBJ2-2; no clear D. Per germline, CDR1 MNHEY and CDR2 SVGEGT. Deletions cut 4 bases from V and 8 bases from J, with 11 bases between. The CDR3 loop spans 13 amino acids.

CDR3 sequence reads: CASSRQDRNQPQHF. DNA for the CDR3: TGTGCCAGCTCACGTCAGGACAGGAATCAGCCCCAGCATTTT. This chain uses TRBV18 with TRBJ1-5; 7 bases match TRBD1. This CDR3 contains 14 residues. The ends lost 4 bases at V and 4 bases at J; junction bases unmatched: 4. Germline V gives CDR1 KGHSH, CDR2 LQKENI.

The chain employs TRBV6-6 and TRBJ2-7, with a possible D match to TRBD2 (6 bases). Germline loops: CDR1 MNHNY, CDR2 SVGAGI (reference sequence). CDR3 length equals 17 residues. V lost 5 bases to trimming and J lost 3 bases, with 23 bases between them. CDR3: CASSPRTGVSGLYEQYF. The CDR3 bases are TGTGCCAGCAGTCCTAGAACGGGGGTATCGGGCCTCTACGAGCAGTACTTC.

This chain uses TRBV10-3 with TRBJ1-2; D might be TRBD1 (5 bases). Trimming shortened V by 4 bases and J by 4 bases, and 7 bases separated the two germline ends. The germline CDR1 and CDR2 sequences are ENHRY and SYGVKD. This CDR3 has 12 amino acids. The CDR3 DNA is TGTGCCATCAGTGGGACAAGCTATGGCTACACCTTC. As protein: CAISGTSYGYTF.

The chain combines TRBV5-1 with TRBJ1-2; possible D gene TRBD1, 6 bases. This CDR3 spans 15 amino acids. Trimming cost V 0 bases and J 7 bases, with 16 bases left between them. Per germline, CDR1 SGHRS and CDR2 YFSETQ. Written as DNA, the CDR3 is TGCGCCAGCAGCTTGGCCCCACAGGGAGTCGGTGGCTACACCTTC. Its protein is CASSLAPQGVGGYTF.

This clone was seen only once. The chain has TRBV21-1 and TRBJ1-5; the table's D call TRBD1 went unverified against the DNA. TRBV21-1 is classified as a pseudogene. The CDR3 runs 18 residues. As DNA, the CDR3 is TGTGCCAGCAGCAAAGATCTGTATGGGACAGGCCACGATCAGCCCCAGCATTTT. This encodes CASSKDLYGTGHDQPQHF.

This chain links TRBV7-6 with TRBJ1-4, with TRBD1 as a possible D gene (6 bases). The CDR3 sequence is 17 residues long. V gave up 0 bases and J gave up 8 bases, with 19 bases separating them. From germline, CDR1 is SGHVS and CDR2 FNYEAQ. The CDR3 is CASSLAKGGSEVEKLFF. CDR3 nucleotides: TGTGCCAGCAGCTTAGCCAAGGGGGGGTCCGAGGTGGAAAAACTGTTTTTT.

In its sample, this clone was seen a few times. The V and J genes are TRBV15 and TRBJ2-1; the match to TRBD2 covers 11 bases. The trim removed 2 bases at V and 10 bases at J, leaving 7 bases unmatched. This CDR3 has 15 residues. Germline values: CDR1 LNHNV, CDR2 YYDKDF (reference sequence). The CDR3 region is CATSRIAGGAVEQFF. CDR3 DNA sequence: TGTGCCACCAGCAGAATAGCGGGGGGGGCTGTAGAGCAGTTCTTC.

This chain uses TRBV30 with TRBJ2-2; D perhaps matches TRBD2 (5 bases). V dropped 1 base and J dropped 8 bases, with 17 bases sitting between them. The CDR3 runs to 15 residues. Looked up from germline, CDR1 is GTSNPN and CDR2 is SVGIG (reference sequence). CDR3 residues: CAWSALGAAAGELFF. CDR3 sequence (DNA): TGTGCCTGGAGTGCCTTGGGAGCGGCGGCGGGGGAGCTGTTTTTT.

V and J are TRBV7-8 and TRBJ2-2; 8 bases map to TRBD2. Looked up from germline, CDR1 is SGHVS and CDR2 is FQNEAQ. The CDR3 is 14 residues long. V shed 6 bases and J 6 bases; nucleotides not matched to a gene: 6. The CDR3 spells CASSLPGGAGELFF. The CDR3 bases are TGTGCCAGCAGTCTCCCCGGGGGGGCCGGGGAGCTGTTTTTT.

This clone has only one observation. This chain uses TRBV6-1 with TRBJ2-5; D is unresolved. The germline V and J ends were trimmed by 2 bases and 7 bases, with 11 bases remaining between them. Germline-derived CDR1 and CDR2 are MNHNS and SASEGT. CDR3 length equals 13 residues. The CDR3 here is CASSEIPRWTQYF. The CDR3 nucleotides are TGTGCCAGCAGTGAAATCCCCAGGTGGACCCAGTACTTC.

The chain has TRBV4-3 and TRBJ1-2; 7 bases agree with TRBD1. The J segment lost 8 bases and the V segment lost 0 bases, leaving 12 bases of the junction unmatched. The CDR3 consists of 16 residues. From germline, CDR1 is LGHNA and CDR2 YSLEER. CDR3 sequence (DNA): TGCGCCAGCAGCCAAGAACGTGGAGACAGGGTGCAGGGCTACACCTTC. As protein: CASSQERGDRVQGYTF.

The V gene is TRBV7-2, the J gene TRBJ1-6, with D perhaps matching TRBD1 (5 bases). This CDR3 region has 19 residues. The germline V and J ends were trimmed by 1 base and 1 base, with 17 bases remaining between them. Germline V gene sequence: CDR1 SGHTA, CDR2 FQGNSA. CDR3 amino acids: CASSLDRRGGRSYNSPLHF. CDR3 in DNA: TGTGCCAGCAGCTTAGACCGGCGCGGGGGTAGGTCCTATAATTCACCCCTCCACTTT.

This chain connects TRBV5-1 to TRBJ1-2; 7 bases match TRBD1. This CDR3 region has 14 residues. Germline V CDR1 and CDR2: SGHRS, YFSETQ. The V segment lost 4 bases and the J segment 2 bases; nucleotides outside the gene matches: 5. CDR3 region: CASSEGGSNYGYTF. CDR3 DNA sequence: TGCGCCAGCAGCGAAGGGGGCAGCAACTATGGCTACACCTTC.

V gene TRBV11-3 combines with J gene TRBJ2-2; D perhaps matches TRBD2 (5 bases). V lost 5 bases, J lost 1 base, and 14 bases lay in between. The germline CDR1 and CDR2 sequences are SGHNT and YENEEA. This CDR3 has 16 amino acids. The CDR3 nucleotides are TGTGCCAGCAGCCTCCTTTGGGGAGAGAACACCGGGGAGCTGTTTTTT. This encodes CASSLLWGENTGELFF.

The chain recombines TRBV19 with TRBJ1-5; 8 bases match TRBD1. Germline-derived CDR1 and CDR2 are LNHDA and SQIVND (reference sequence). The CDR3 is made up of 14 amino acids. V shed 8 bases and J 2 bases; nucleotides not matched to a gene: 5. This CDR3 is CASQTGVGNQPQHF. As DNA, the CDR3 is TGTGCCAGTCAGACAGGGGTTGGCAATCAGCCCCAGCATTTT.

The chain couples TRBV28 to TRBJ2-7, with no clear D. The V gene lost 8 bases and the J gene lost 4 bases, with 12 bases spanning the gap. Germline assignment: CDR1 MDHEN and CDR2 SYDVKM. The CDR3 covers 12 residues. CDR3 region: CASSQTRYEQYF. CDR3 nucleotides: TGTGCCAGCTCCCAGACTCGGTACGAGCAGTACTTC.